The T cell receptor beta chain described here comes from a study of cytomegalovirus exposure and HLA in healthy donors. The ends lost 7 bases at V and 5 bases at J; junction bases unmatched: 10. Germline values: CDR1 MNHEY, CDR2 SMNVEV (reference sequence). CDR3 size: 15 residues. 13 Jbeta primers and 60 Vbeta primers were used for the PCR. Using immunoSEQ multiplex PCR, the repertoire was profiled, and TCRdb retains in-frame clones only, with some absent. The data show under 150,000 clones, 60% to 85% seen once. This clonotype originated in a male donor in good health and CMV-seronegative. This chain connects TRBV27 to TRBJ1-1, with 10 bases identical to TRBD1. Material: PBMCs. The CDR3 region is CASITTGGARTEAFF. The CDR3 DNA follows: TGTGCCAGCATCACGACAGGGGGCGCTCGGACTGAAGCTTTCTTT.